This record looks at one T cell receptor (beta chain) sequence and its context. The antigen is unknown. The data derive from a study of cytomegalovirus exposure and HLA in healthy donors. Study-level findings and limits: Researchers left out some V segments, among them TRBV6-2 and TRBV6-3, as indistinguishable.

The PCR had 60 Vbeta and 13 Jbeta primers. Only in-frame clones appear in the TCRdb table, and some are missing; sequencing was by immunoSEQ multiplex PCR. Of roughly 120,000 clones listed, roughly two thirds are singletons. The V end was cut by 5 bases, the J end by 0 bases, with 10 bases between. The CDR3 consists of 14 residues. The germline V gene has CDR1 SGHTA and CDR2 FQGNSA. Sequenced input: PBMCs. The chain joins TRBV7-2 to TRBJ1-1, with D perhaps TRBD1 (6 bases). This sequence originates from a woman aged 25 to 39 in good health and CMV-seronegative. CDR3 protein: CASSPGHLNTEAFF. The CDR3 nucleotides read TGTGCCAGCAGCCCGGGACACCTGAACACTGAAGCTTTCTTT. Based on the CDR3 plus reference TRBV7-2 and TRBJ1-1, the full variable domain is GAGVSQSPSNKVTEKGKDVELRCDPISGHTALYWYRQSLGQGLEFLIYFQGNSAPDKSGLPSDRFSAERTGGSVSTLTIQRTQQEDSAVYLCASSPGHLNTEAFFGQGTRLTVV.